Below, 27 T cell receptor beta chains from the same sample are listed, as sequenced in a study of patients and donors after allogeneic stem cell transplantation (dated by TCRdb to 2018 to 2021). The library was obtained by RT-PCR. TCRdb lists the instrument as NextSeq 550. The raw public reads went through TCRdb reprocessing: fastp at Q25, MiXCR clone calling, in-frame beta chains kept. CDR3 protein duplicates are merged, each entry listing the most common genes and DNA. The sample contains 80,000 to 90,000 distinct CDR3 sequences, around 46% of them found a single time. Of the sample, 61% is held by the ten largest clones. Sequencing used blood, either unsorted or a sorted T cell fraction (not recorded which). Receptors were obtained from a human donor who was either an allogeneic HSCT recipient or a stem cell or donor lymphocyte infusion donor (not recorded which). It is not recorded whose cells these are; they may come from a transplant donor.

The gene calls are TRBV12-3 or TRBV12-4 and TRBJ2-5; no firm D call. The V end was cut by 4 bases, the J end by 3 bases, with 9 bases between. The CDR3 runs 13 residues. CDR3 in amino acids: CASSSTGKETQYF. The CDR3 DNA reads TGTGCCAGCAGTTCGACTGGTAAAGAGACCCAGTACTTC.

The CDR3 nucleotides are TGTGCCAGCAGCTTAGGAGAAAAGGGCGGGAGGGCCTTTAGCTCCTACAATGAGCAGTTCTTC. Residues: CASSLGEKGGRAFSSYNEQFF. This chain uses TRBV9 with TRBJ2-1; 9 bases are a match to TRBD2. This CDR3 spans 21 amino acids. The germline CDR1 and CDR2 sequences are SGDLS and YYNGEE. V lost 4 bases and J lost 0; bases outside the gene matches: 20. Variable domain in full (rest from reference TRBV9 and TRBJ2-1): DSGVTQTPKHLITATGQRVTLRCSPRSGDLSVYWYQQSLDQGLQFLIQYYNGEERAKGNILERFSAQQFPDLHSELNLSSLELGDSALYFCASSLGEKGGRAFSSYNEQFFGPGTRLTVL.

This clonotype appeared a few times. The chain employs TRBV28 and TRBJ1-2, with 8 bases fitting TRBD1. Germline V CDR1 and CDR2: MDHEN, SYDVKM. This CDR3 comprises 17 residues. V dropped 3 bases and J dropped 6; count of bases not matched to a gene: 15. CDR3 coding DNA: TGTGCCAGCAGTTTTAGCCCCCTTGGACAGGGTGTCGATGGCTACACCTTC. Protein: CASSFSPLGQGVDGYTF.

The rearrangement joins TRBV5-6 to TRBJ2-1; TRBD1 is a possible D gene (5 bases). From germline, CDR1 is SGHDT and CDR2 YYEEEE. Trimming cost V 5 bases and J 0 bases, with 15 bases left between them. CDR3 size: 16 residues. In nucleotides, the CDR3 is TGTGCCAGCAGGCAAAGGGGTGCCTTCTCCTACAATGAGCAGTTCTTC. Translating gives CASRQRGAFSYNEQFF.

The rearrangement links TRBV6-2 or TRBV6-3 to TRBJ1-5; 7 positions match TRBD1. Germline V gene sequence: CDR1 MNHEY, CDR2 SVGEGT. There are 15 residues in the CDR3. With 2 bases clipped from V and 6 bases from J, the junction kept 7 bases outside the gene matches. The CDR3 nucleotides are TGTGCCAGCAGTTACGGAGGGGGCACGGGTCAGCCCCAGCATTTT. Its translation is CASSYGGGTGQPQHF.

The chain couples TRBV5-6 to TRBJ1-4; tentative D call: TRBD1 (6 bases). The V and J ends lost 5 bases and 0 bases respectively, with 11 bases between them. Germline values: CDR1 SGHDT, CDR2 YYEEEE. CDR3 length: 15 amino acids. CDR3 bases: TGTGCCAGCAGACCCGGACAGACAACTAATGAAAAACTGTTTTTT. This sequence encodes CASRPGQTTNEKLFF.

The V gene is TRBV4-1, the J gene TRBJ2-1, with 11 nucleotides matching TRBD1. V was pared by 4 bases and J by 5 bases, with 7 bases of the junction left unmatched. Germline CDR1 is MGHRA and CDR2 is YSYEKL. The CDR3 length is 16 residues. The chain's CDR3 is CASSRAPGQGDNEQFF. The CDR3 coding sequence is TGCGCCAGCAGCCGCGCGCCGGGACAGGGGGACAATGAGCAGTTCTTC.

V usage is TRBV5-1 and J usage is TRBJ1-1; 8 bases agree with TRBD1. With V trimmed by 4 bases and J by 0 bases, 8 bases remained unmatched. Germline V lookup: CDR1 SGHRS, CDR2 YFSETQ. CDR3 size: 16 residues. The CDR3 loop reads CASSPRDRWLNTEAFF. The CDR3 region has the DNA TGCGCCAGCAGCCCCCGGGACAGGTGGTTGAACACTGAAGCTTTCTTT.

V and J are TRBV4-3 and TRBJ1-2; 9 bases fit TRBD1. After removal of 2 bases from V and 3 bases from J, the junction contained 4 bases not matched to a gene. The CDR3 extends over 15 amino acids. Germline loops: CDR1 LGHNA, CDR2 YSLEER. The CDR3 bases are TGCGCCAGCAGCCAACGACGGACAGGGGACTATGGCTACACCTTC. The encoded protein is CASSQRRTGDYGYTF.

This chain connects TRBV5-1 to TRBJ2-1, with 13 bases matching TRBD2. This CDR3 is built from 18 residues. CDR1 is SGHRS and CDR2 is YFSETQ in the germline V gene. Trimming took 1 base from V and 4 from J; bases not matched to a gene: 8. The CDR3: CASSLIGLAGASYNEQFF. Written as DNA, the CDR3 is TGCGCCAGCAGCTTGATAGGACTAGCGGGAGCTTCATACAATGAGCAGTTCTTC.

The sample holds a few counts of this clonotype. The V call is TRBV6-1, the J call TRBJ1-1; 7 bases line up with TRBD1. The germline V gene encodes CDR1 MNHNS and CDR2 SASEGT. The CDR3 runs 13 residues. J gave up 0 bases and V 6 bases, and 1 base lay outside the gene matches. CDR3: CASRTGMNTEAFF. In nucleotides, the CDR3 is TGTGCCAGCAGGACAGGGATGAACACTGAAGCTTTCTTT.

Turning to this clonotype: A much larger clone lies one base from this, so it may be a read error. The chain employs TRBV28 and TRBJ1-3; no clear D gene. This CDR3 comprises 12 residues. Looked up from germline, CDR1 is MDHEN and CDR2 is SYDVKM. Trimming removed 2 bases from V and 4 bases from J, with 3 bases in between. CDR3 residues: CASSLTGNTIYF. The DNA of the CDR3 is TGTGCCAGCAGTTTAACCGGAAACACCATATATTTT.

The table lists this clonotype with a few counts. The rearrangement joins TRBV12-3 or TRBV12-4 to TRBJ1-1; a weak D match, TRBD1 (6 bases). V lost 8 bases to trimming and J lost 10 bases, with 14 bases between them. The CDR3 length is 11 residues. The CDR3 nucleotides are TGTGCCAGCGGTACCGGGACAACAGCTTTCTTT. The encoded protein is CASGTGTTAFF.

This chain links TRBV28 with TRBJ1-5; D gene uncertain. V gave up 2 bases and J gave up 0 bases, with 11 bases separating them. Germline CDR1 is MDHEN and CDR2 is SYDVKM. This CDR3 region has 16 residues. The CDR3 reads CASSLPTGYSNQPQHF. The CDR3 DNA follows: TGTGCCAGCAGTTTACCCACGGGTTATAGCAATCAGCCCCAGCATTTT.

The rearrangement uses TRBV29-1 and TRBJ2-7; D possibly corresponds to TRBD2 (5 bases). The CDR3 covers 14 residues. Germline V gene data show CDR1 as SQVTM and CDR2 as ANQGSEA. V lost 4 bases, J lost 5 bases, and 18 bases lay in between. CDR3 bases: TGCAGCGTTGTTGTACTCCTTGGGAGCCACGAGCAGTACTTC. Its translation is CSVVVLLGSHEQYF.

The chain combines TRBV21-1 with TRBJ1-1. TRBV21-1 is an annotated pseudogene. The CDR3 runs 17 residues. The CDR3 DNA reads TGTGCCAGCAGCTTATTGAGCCGACACGTGATGGGTACTGAAGCTTTCTTT. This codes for CASSLLSRHVMGTEAFF.

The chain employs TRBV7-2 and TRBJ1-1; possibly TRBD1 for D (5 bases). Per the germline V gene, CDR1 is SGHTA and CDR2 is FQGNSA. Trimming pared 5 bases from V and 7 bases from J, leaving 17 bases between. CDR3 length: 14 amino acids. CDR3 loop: CASSNSRARGEAFF. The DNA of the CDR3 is TGTGCCAGCAGCAACTCACGGGCGAGGGGTGAAGCTTTCTTT.

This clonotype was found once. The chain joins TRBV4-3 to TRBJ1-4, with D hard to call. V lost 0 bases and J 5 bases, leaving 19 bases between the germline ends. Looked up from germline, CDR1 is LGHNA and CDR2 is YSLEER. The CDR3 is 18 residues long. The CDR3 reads CASSQDWAATQLNEKLFF. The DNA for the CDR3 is TGCGCCAGCAGCCAAGATTGGGCAGCCACTCAGCTAAATGAAAAACTGTTTTTT.

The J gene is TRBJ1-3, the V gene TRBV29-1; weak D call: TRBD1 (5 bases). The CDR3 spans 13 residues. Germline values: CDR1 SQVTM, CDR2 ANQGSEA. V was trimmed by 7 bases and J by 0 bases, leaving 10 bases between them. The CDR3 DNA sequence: TGCAGCGCCTGGGACGGCTCTGGAAACACCATATATTTT. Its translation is CSAWDGSGNTIYF.

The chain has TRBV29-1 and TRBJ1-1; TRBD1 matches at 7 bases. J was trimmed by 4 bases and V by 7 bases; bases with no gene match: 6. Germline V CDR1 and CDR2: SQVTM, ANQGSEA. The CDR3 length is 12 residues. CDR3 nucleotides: TGCAGCGCTAACAGGGGCGGCACTGAAGCTTTCTTT. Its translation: CSANRGGTEAFF.

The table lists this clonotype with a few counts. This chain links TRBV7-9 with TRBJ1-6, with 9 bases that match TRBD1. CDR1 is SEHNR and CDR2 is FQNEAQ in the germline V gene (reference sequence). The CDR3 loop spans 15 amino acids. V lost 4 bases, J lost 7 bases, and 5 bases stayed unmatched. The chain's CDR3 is CASSSGQGHNSPLHF. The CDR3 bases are TGTGCCAGCAGCTCTGGACAGGGGCACAATTCACCCCTCCACTTT.

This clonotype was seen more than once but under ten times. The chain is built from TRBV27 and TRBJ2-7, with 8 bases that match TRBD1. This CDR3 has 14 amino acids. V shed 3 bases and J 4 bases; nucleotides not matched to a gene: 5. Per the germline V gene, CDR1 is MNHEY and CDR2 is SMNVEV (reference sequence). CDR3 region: CASSFSGGSYEQYF. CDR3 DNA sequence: TGTGCCAGCAGTTTTTCAGGGGGCAGTTACGAGCAGTACTTC.

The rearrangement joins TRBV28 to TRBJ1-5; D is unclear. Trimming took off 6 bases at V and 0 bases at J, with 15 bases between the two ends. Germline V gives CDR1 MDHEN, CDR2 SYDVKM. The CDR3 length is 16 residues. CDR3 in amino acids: CASSRSAGYSNQPQHF. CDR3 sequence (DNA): TGTGCCAGCAGCCGTTCGGCCGGATATAGCAATCAGCCCCAGCATTTT.

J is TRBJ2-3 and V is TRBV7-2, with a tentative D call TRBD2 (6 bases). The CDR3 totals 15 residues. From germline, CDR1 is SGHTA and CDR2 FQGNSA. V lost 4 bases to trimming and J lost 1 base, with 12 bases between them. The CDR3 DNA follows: TGTGCCAGCAGCTCCCTCGGACTACGCACAGATACGCAGTATTTT. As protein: CASSSLGLRTDTQYF. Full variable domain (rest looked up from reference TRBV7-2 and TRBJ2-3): GAGVSQSPSNKVTEKGKDVELRCDPISGHTALYWYRQSLGQGLEFLIYFQGNSAPDKSGLPSDRFSAERTGGSVSTLTIQRTQQEDSAVYLCASSSLGLRTDTQYFGPGTRLTVL.

CDR3 in DNA: TGTGCCAGCAGCAAAGAGGGGGAGAACTATGGCTACACCTTC. Protein sequence: CASSKEGENYGYTF. This chain uses TRBV21-1 with TRBJ1-2; TRBD1, the table's D call, lacks a check against the DNA. TRBV21-1 is a known pseudogene. The CDR3 contains 14 residues.

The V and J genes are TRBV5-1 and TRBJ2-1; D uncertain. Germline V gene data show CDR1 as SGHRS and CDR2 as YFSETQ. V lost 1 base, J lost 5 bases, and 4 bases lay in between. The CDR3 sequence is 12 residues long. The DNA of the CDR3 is TGCGCCAGCAGCTTGACCCACAATGAGCAGTTCTTC. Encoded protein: CASSLTHNEQFF.

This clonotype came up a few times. CDR3 region: CSVEGNWGNRNTEAFF. The CDR3 DNA sequence: TGCAGCGTTGAAGGTAACTGGGGAAATAGGAACACTGAAGCTTTCTTT. The V gene is TRBV29-1, the J gene TRBJ1-1; D call uncertain. The CDR3 runs to 16 residues. The V gene lost 1 base and the J gene lost 1 base, with 16 bases spanning the gap. CDR1 is SQVTM and CDR2 is ANQGSEA in the germline V gene.